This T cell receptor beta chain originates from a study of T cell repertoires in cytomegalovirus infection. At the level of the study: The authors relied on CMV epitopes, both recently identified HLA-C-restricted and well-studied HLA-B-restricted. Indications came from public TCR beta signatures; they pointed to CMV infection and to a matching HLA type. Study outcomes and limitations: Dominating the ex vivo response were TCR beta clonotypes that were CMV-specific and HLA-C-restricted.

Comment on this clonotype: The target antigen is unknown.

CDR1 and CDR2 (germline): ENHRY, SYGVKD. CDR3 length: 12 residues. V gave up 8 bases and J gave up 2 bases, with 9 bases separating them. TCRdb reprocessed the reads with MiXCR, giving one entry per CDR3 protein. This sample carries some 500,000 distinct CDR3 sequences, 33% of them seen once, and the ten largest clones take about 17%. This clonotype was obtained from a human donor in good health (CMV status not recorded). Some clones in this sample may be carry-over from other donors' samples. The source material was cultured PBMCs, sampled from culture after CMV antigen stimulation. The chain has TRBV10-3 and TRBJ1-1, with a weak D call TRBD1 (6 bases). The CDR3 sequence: CAIGTPNTEAFF. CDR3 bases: TGTGCCATCGGGACACCCAACACTGAAGCTTTCTTT.